What follows are 26 T cell receptor beta chains derived from one specimen sequenced in a study of blood T cells in healthy people across ages. A sample-barcoded 5' primer and a J-beta primer mix were used in a second PCR of about 7 to 11 cycles. MiXCR, run by TCRdb on the 5' RACE reads, gives a single entry per CDR3 protein. Of around 2 million distinct CDR3 sequences in the sample, about two fifths were seen once. The sample comprised blood. These receptors were obtained from a human donor in good health.

The chain recombines TRBV14 with TRBJ2-1; TRBD1 agrees at 7 bases. The CDR3 has 14 residues. V gave up 4 bases and J gave up 7 bases; unmatched junction bases: 7. Germline-derived CDR1 and CDR2 are SGHDN and FVKESK. DNA for the CDR3: TGTGCCAGCAGCCTTGACGAGGGGGCAAATGAGCAGTTCTTC. Residues: CASSLDEGANEQFF.

The rearrangement links TRBV7-2 to TRBJ2-3, with unresolved D. The germline V and J ends were trimmed by 6 bases and 6 bases, with 16 bases remaining between them. The CDR3 covers 14 residues. Germline loops: CDR1 SGHTA, CDR2 FQGNSA. CDR3 in amino acids: CASSRVLGGDTQYF. The DNA of the CDR3 is TGTGCCAGCAGTCGAGTCCTCGGTGGGGATACGCAGTATTTT.

This clonotype showed up just a few times. V is TRBV24-1 and J is TRBJ2-6, with D possibly called TRBD1 or TRBD2 (5 bases each). With 6 bases removed from V and 2 bases from J, the gap between germline ends came to 16 bases. This CDR3 is 17 amino acids long. Per germline, CDR1 KGHDR and CDR2 SFDVKD. The DNA of the CDR3 is TGTGCCACCAGTCCGCAGGGAGACAACCCTGGGGCCAACGTCCTGACTTTC. Translation: CATSPQGDNPGANVLTF.

This clonotype came up a few times. The chain joins TRBV4-1 to TRBJ2-1; the D is unclear. CDR1 is MGHRA and CDR2 is YSYEKL in the germline V gene. The CDR3 contains 13 residues. The V end was cut by 1 base, the J end by 7 bases, with 8 bases between. CDR3 sequence reads: CASSQVFGNEQFF. CDR3 in DNA: TGCGCCAGCAGCCAAGTGTTCGGGAATGAGCAGTTCTTC.

Turning to this clonotype: One end of the junction does not line up with germline, which may come from a read error. The chain combines TRBV7-6 with TRBJ2-5, with D possibly being TRBD2 (6 bases). The J call may not be correct, given that the DNA end is closer to TRBJ2-7. The CDR3 spans 12 residues. Germline assignment: CDR1 SGHVS and CDR2 FNYEAQ. CDR3 nucleotide sequence: TGTACCAGCAGCAAGACGGGGGACGAGCAGTACTTC. Its translation is CTSSKTGDEQYF.

V is TRBV9 and J is TRBJ2-3; D gene unclear. Germline-derived CDR1 and CDR2 are SGDLS and YYNGEE. The CDR3 is made up of 16 amino acids. V was pared by 2 bases and J by 2 bases, with 15 bases between. The CDR3 loop is CASSVLDFVHTDTQYF. The CDR3 DNA reads TGTGCCAGCAGCGTTCTCGATTTCGTTCACACAGATACGCAGTATTTT.

This clonotype was recorded at least ten times. A read error may produce the germline difference seen at one junction end. The gene calls are TRBV27 and TRBJ2-7, with D possibly TRBD2 on 6 matching bases. The CDR3 loop spans 14 amino acids. Germline values: CDR1 MNHEY, CDR2 SMNVEV (reference sequence). The CDR3 region is CASSLSAGPYEQYF. In nucleotides, the CDR3 is TGTGCCAGCAGCTTATCGGCGGGGCCCTACGAGCAGTACTTC.

This clonotype was picked up a small number of times. This chain uses TRBV20-1 with TRBJ2-3; 7 bases align to TRBD2. The V gene's germline CDR1 is DFQATT and CDR2 SNEGSKA (reference sequence). The CDR3 runs to 17 residues. V dropped 3 bases and J dropped 0; count of bases not matched to a gene: 12. Written as DNA, the CDR3 is TGCAGTGCTAGTTCCGCCGGGACTATCAGAAGCACAGATACGCAGTATTTT. Residues: CSASSAGTIRSTDTQYF.

This chain uses TRBV7-2 with TRBJ2-7, with TRBD1 matching 9 bases. J was trimmed by 5 bases and V by 3 bases; bases with no gene match: 8. CDR1 is SGHTA and CDR2 is FQGNSA in the germline V gene. The CDR3 has 15 amino acids. The CDR3 here is CASSLGGDRVHEQYF. CDR3 coding DNA: TGTGCCAGCAGCTTGGGGGGGGACAGGGTACACGAGCAGTACTTC.

J is TRBJ2-5 and V is TRBV7-2, with 10 positions matching TRBD2. The V gene's germline CDR1 is SGHTA and CDR2 FQGNSA. The J segment lost 3 bases and the V segment lost 1 base, leaving 17 bases of the junction unmatched. CDR3 size: 20 residues. The CDR3 bases are TGTGCCAGCAGCTTAGTTCCCCCCTTTTTCAGCGGGGGGGATAAAGAGACCCAGTACTTC. This gives the protein CASSLVPPFFSGGDKETQYF.

With respect to this clonotype: It may be a read error: a sequence one base away is much more abundant. The gene calls are TRBV7-2 and TRBJ2-5; TRBD2 agrees at 11 bases. J gave up 11 bases and V 5 bases, and 7 bases lay outside the gene matches. This CDR3 contains 13 residues. CDR1 is SGHTA and CDR2 is FQGNSA in the germline V gene. CDR3 residues: CASSGTSGTQQYF. Here the CDR3 DNA reads TGTGCCAGCAGCGGGACTAGCGGCACCCAGCAGTACTTC.

This sequence joins TRBV11-2 and TRBJ1-2; 7 bases fit TRBD1. Germline CDR1 is SGHAT and CDR2 is FQNNGV. Trimming at V came to 3 bases and at J to 4 bases, leaving 8 bases not matched to a gene. The CDR3 is 15 residues long. The DNA for the CDR3 is TGTGCCAGCAGCTTGCTGACAGGGACGGGCTATGGCTACACCTTC. This encodes CASSLLTGTGYGYTF.

The chain employs TRBV27 and TRBJ1-2, with D perhaps TRBD1 (6 bases). V gave up 2 bases and J gave up 5 bases, with 12 bases separating them. Germline V CDR1 and CDR2: MNHEY, SMNVEV (reference sequence). The length of the CDR3 is 14 residues. The CDR3 loop is CASSLGPRGYGYTF. CDR3 in DNA: TGTGCCAGCAGTTTAGGCCCCAGGGGTTATGGCTACACCTTC.

This clonotype was seen a few times. This chain joins TRBV7-9 and TRBJ2-7; no firm D call. The CDR3 loop spans 14 amino acids. The germline V gene encodes CDR1 SEHNR and CDR2 FQNEAQ (reference sequence). Trimming removed 5 bases from V and 2 bases from J, with 13 bases in between. CDR3 loop: CASSATLVAYEQYF. DNA for the CDR3: TGTGCCAGCAGCGCCACTCTCGTCGCCTACGAGCAGTACTTC. The whole variable domain, remainder taken from reference TRBV7-9 and TRBJ2-7, is DTGVSQNPRHKITKRGQNVTFRCDPISEHNRLYWYRQTLGQGPEFLTYFQNEAQLEKSRLLSDRFSAERPKGSFSTLEIQRTEQGDSAMYLCASSATLVAYEQYFGPGTRLTVT.

The V call is TRBV2, the J call TRBJ1-5; a possible D gene is TRBD1 (6 bases). This CDR3 contains 14 residues. V dropped 3 bases and J dropped 5 bases, with 11 bases sitting between them. CDR1 and CDR2 (germline): SNHLY, FYNNEI. The CDR3 is CASSDWTDYQPQHF. The CDR3 DNA reads TGTGCCAGCAGTGACTGGACAGATTATCAGCCCCAGCATTTT. Drawing the rest from reference TRBV2 and TRBJ1-5, the complete variable domain is EPEVTQTPSHQVTQMGQEVILRCVPISNHLYFYWYRQILGQKVEFLVSFYNNEISEKSEIFDDQFSVERPDGSNFTLKIRSTKLEDSAMYFCASSDWTDYQPQHFGDGTRLSIL.

This clonotype appeared a few times. V is TRBV7-2 and J is TRBJ2-5, with 7 bases lining up with TRBD1. The trim removed 1 base at V and 5 bases at J, leaving 7 bases unmatched. Germline V gives CDR1 SGHTA, CDR2 FQGNSA. There are 15 residues in the CDR3. The CDR3, as DNA: TGTGCCAGCAGCTTAGAAGGGGGCTATCCGGAGACCCAGTACTTC. Residues: CASSLEGGYPETQYF.

This clonotype was recorded a few times. The chain carries TRBV12-3 or TRBV12-4 and TRBJ2-4; TRBD1 matches 12 bases. Trimming at V came to 6 bases and at J to 5 bases, leaving 8 bases not matched to a gene. The CDR3 extends over 16 amino acids. The CDR3 reads CASRGTGGASENIQYF. The CDR3 DNA reads TGTGCCAGCAGGGGGACAGGGGGCGCTTCCGAAAACATTCAGTACTTC.

This chain joins TRBV5-1 and TRBJ2-5; a possible D gene is TRBD2 (5 bases). V gave up 1 base and J gave up 4 bases, with 11 bases separating them. This CDR3 contains 14 residues. In germline, CDR1 is SGHRS, CDR2 YFSETQ. In DNA form, the CDR3 reads TGCGCCAGCAGCTTGATACTCGGAGGAGAGACCCAGTACTTC. Amino acids: CASSLILGGETQYF.

CDR3 amino acids: CASSQESQGVAFF. CDR3 sequence (DNA): TGCGCCAGCAGCCAAGAATCGCAGGGTGTAGCTTTCTTT. The rearrangement joins TRBV4-3 to TRBJ1-1, with D possibly being TRBD1 (5 bases). The CDR3 consists of 13 residues. Germline-derived CDR1 and CDR2 are LGHNA and YSLEER. The germline V and J ends were trimmed by 0 bases and 10 bases, with 12 bases remaining between them.

This sequence joins TRBV2 and TRBJ2-1, with D hard to call. The germline V gene encodes CDR1 SNHLY and CDR2 FYNNEI. Between the trimmed V and J ends, which lost 2 bases and 8 bases, there was a span of 10 bases. CDR3 size: 13 residues. CDR3 sequence (DNA): TGTGCCAGCAGTGAACAGTCGCTTCATGAGCAGTTCTTC. This codes for CASSEQSLHEQFF.

This chain links TRBV27 with TRBJ2-5; possible D gene TRBD1, 6 bases. The J call may not be correct, given that the DNA end is closer to TRBJ2-7. The germline CDR1 and CDR2 sequences are MNHEY and SMNVEV (reference sequence). There are 15 residues in the CDR3. CDR3 DNA sequence: TGTGCCAGCATTCCGGGACATCAGTCTGTGGGCGAGCAGTACTTC. Residues: CASIPGHQSVGEQYF.

The chain carries TRBV6-5 and TRBJ1-2, with 10 bases matching TRBD1. The germline V gene encodes CDR1 MNHEY and CDR2 SVGAGI. J lost 0 bases, V lost 6 bases, and 7 bases had no gene match. CDR3 length: 16 residues. In DNA form, the CDR3 reads TGTGCCAGCAGCCGGGACAGGGGATCTCCTAACTATGGCTACACCTTC. This sequence encodes CASSRDRGSPNYGYTF.

V and J are TRBV15 and TRBJ2-4, with TRBD1 matching over 7 bases. J was trimmed by 13 bases and V by 3 bases; bases with no gene match: 15. Germline V gene data show CDR1 as LNHNV and CDR2 as YYDKDF (reference sequence). The CDR3 is 15 amino acids. The CDR3 loop is CATSSRQGAHNEQYF. The CDR3 nucleotides are TGTGCCACCAGCAGCCGACAGGGAGCACACAATGAGCAGTACTTC.

With regard to this clonotype: A much larger clone sits a single nucleotide away, making a read error possible. The V and J genes are TRBV12-3 or TRBV12-4 and TRBJ2-1; D gene unclear. The CDR3 is made up of 10 amino acids. DNA for the CDR3: TGTGCCAGCAGTTTATATGAGCAGCTCTTC. Translated: CASSLYEQLF.

DNA of the CDR3: TGTGCCAGCGAGCGGGGAGGCACAGATACGCAGTATTTT. This encodes CASERGGTDTQYF. V and J are TRBV7-2 and TRBJ2-3; 7 nucleotides agree with TRBD2. V shed 8 bases and J 1 base; nucleotides not matched to a gene: 3. The CDR3 length is 13 residues. Germline CDR1 reads SGHTA; CDR2 reads FQGNSA. Combining the CDR3 with reference TRBV7-2 and TRBJ2-3 gives the whole variable domain GAGVSQSPSNKVTEKGKDVELRCDPISGHTALYWYRQSLGQGLEFLIYFQGNSAPDKSGLPSDRFSAERTGGSVSTLTIQRTQQEDSAVYLCASERGGTDTQYFGPGTRLTVL.

This clonotype has a single count. The rearrangement joins TRBV9 to TRBJ2-5; possibly TRBD1 for D (6 bases). The DNA end favors TRBJ2-7, so the J call may be wrong. The germline gives CDR1 SGDLS, CDR2 YYNGEE. This CDR3 has 14 residues. CDR3 DNA: TGTGCCAGCAGCGCCGGACAGAGGGGCTACGAGCAGTACTTC. Translating gives CASSAGQRGYEQYF.